The T cell receptor (beta chain) described here comes from a study of lymphopenia after photon versus proton radiotherapy. Study-level results: A bigger post-nadir fall in TCR diversity correlated inversely with survival time in deceased patients. Proton therapy kept repertoires fairly stable, unlike photons, which gained effector/memory cells.

TCRdb keeps only in-frame clones here, not all; method: immunoSEQ multiplex PCR. The repertoire consists of some 170,000 clones, with 70% to 90% occurring once and the leading ten covering around 4.6%. This clone was seen just once. No antigen is known for it. The CDR3 sequence is 14 residues long. V gave up 4 bases and J gave up 5 bases, with 15 bases separating them. Germline CDR1 is SGHRS and CDR2 is YFSETQ. The clonotype originates from a man aged 50 to 59 with gastric cancer. The J gene is TRBJ2-5, the V gene TRBV5-1, with D tentatively TRBD1 or TRBD2 (5 bases each). Sequencing was performed on peripheral blood, taken from a patient treated with photon-based radiotherapy. The CDR3 nucleotides are TGCGCCAGCAGCCTGGGGGTGGGCGAGGAGACCCAGTACTTC. Translating it yields CASSLGVGEETQYF.